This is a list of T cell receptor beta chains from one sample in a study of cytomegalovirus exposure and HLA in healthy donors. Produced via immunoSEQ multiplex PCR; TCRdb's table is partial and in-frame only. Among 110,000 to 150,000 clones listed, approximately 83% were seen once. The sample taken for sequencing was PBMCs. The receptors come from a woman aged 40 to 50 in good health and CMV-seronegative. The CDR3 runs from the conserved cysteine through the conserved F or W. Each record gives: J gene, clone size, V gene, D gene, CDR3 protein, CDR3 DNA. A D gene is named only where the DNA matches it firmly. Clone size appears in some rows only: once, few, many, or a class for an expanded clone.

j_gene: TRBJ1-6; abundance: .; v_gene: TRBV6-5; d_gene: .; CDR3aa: CASSRTVHSPLHF; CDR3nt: TGTGCCAGCAGTCGGACAGTACATTCACCCCTCCACTTT
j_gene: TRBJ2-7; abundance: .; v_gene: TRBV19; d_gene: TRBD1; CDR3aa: CASSPEGGTGALEQYF; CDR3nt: TGTGCCAGTAGCCCCGAGGGGGGGACAGGGGCCCTCGAGCAGTACTTC
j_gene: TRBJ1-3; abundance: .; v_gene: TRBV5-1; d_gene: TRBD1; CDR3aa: CASSWTGSGNTIYF; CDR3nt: TGCGCCAGCAGCTGGACAGGGTCTGGAAACACCATATATTTT
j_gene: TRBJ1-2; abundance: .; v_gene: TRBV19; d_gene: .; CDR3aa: CASSKLQGNYGYTF; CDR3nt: TGTGCCAGTAGTAAACTACAGGGTAACTATGGCTACACCTTC
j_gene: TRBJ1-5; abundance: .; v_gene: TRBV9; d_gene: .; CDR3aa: CASSVDGTPNQPQHF; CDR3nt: TGTGCCAGCAGCGTAGATGGGACACCTAATCAGCCCCAGCATTTT
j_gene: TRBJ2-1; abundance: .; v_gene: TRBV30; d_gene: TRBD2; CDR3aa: CAWSVSVGTKQFF; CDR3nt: TGTGCCTGGAGTGTTAGCGTCGGGACTAAGCAGTTCTTC
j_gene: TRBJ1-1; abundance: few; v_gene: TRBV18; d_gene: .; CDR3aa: CASSPGQVAFF; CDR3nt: TGTGCCAGCTCACCTGGACAAGTGGCTTTCTTT
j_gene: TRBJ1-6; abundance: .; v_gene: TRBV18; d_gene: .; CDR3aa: CASSPSQGLNSPLHF; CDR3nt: TGTGCCAGCTCACCCTCCCAGGGGCTGAATTCACCCCTCCACTTT
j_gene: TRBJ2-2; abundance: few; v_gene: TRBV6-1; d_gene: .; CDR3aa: CASSESRGANTGELFF; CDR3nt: TGTGCCAGCAGTGAAAGCCGGGGGGCAAACACCGGGGAGCTGTTTTTT
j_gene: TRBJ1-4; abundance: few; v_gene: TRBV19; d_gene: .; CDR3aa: CASNTPRAGKNEKLFF; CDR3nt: TGTGCCAGTAACACCCCTCGGGCAGGGAAGAATGAAAAACTGTTTTTT
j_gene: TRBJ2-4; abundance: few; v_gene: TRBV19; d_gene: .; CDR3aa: CASSIHGQSDIQYF; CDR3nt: TGTGCCAGTAGTATCCACGGACAGTCCGACATTCAGTACTTC
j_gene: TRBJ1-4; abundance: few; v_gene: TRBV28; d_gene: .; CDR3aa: CASTGGSEKLFF; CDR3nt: TGTGCCAGCACCGGGGGGAGTGAAAAACTGTTTTTT
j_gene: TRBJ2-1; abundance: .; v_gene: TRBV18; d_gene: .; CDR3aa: CASSPPLGIAGQFF; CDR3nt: TGTGCCAGCTCACCACCGCTTGGGATTGCGGGGCAGTTCTTC
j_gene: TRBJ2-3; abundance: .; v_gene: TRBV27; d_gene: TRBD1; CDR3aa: CASSPGTVTDTQYF; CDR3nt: TGTGCCAGCAGTCCGGGGACAGTCACAGATACGCAGTATTTT
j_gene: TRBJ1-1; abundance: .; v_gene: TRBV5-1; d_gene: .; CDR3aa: CASSLAGGLEGQAFF; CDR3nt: TGCGCCAGCAGCTTGGCTGGGGGATTGGAGGGCCAAGCTTTCTTT
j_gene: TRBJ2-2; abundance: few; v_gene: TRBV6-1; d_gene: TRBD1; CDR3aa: CASRTGGTGELFF; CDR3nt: TGTGCCAGCAGGACAGGGGGCACCGGGGAGCTGTTTTTT
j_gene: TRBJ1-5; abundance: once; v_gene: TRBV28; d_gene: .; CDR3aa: CASSPPGSHQPQHF; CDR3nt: TGTGCCAGCAGCCCCCCGGGATCCCATCAGCCCCAGCATTTT